The next 18 T cell receptor beta chains were all read from a single sample in a study of blood T cell repertoires in COVID-19 (dated by TCRdb to 2020 to 2021). Library construction relied on the immunoSEQ multiplex PCR assay. Not all clones reach the TCRdb copy of this immuneACCESS table, which keeps in-frame sequences only. Checked studies attribute under half of the gap to unresolved V genes and leave the rest unexplained. For this sample there are hundreds of thousands of clones; roughly 90% appear just once. The ten largest clones take up 2.1% of the sample. Material: peripheral blood. The source of these receptors is a woman aged 40 to 50 who had recovered from COVID-19.

The gene calls are TRBV7-6 and TRBJ2-3, with no clear D. V lost 0 bases and J lost 2, with 9 bases in between. The germline CDR1 and CDR2 sequences are SGHVS and FNYEAQ. This CDR3 is 15 amino acids long. The CDR3 is CASSLAGFNTDTQYF. Here the CDR3 DNA reads TGTGCCAGCAGCTTAGCGGGCTTTAACACAGATACGCAGTATTTT.

The rearrangement uses TRBV3-1 (or the pseudogene TRBV3-2) and TRBJ2-3; 9 bases are a match to TRBD2. The V gene's germline CDR1 is LGHDT and CDR2 YNNKEL (reference sequence). The CDR3 runs 18 residues. The J segment lost 3 bases and the V segment lost 4 bases, leaving 14 bases of the junction unmatched. DNA of the CDR3: TGTGCCAGCAGCCTGAACCGAGTAGGGCTAGCGGGAACAGATACGCAGTATTTT. It specifies CASSLNRVGLAGTDTQYF.

This CDR3 reads CASSVGTANARNSPLHF. CDR3 nucleotide sequence: TGTGCCAGCAGCGTCGGGACAGCTAACGCCCGAAATTCACCCCTCCACTTT. This chain links TRBV5-4 with TRBJ1-6; 7 bases map to TRBD1. CDR3 length: 17 amino acids. The germline CDR1 and CDR2 sequences are SGHNT and YYREEE (reference sequence). V gave up 4 bases and J gave up 7 bases; unmatched junction bases: 14.

The chain recombines TRBV27 with TRBJ1-6; TRBD1 might be the D (6 bases). V was clipped by 2 bases and J by 9 bases, with 11 bases between them. Per the germline V gene, CDR1 is MNHEY and CDR2 is SMNVEV (reference sequence). The CDR3 runs 14 residues. DNA of the CDR3: TGTGCCAGCAGTTTAGGCGGCAGGGGTTCACCCCTCCACTTT. Protein sequence: CASSLGGRGSPLHF.

The genes are TRBV4-1 and TRBJ1-2, with a possible D match to TRBD1 (6 bases). Between the trimmed V and J ends, which lost 4 bases and 1 base, there was a span of 13 bases. The CDR3 runs 15 residues. Germline V gene lookup returns CDR1 MGHRA and CDR2 YSYEKL. The CDR3: CASSLQGRGNYGYTF. The CDR3 region has the DNA TGCGCCAGCAGCCTACAGGGTCGGGGTAACTATGGCTACACCTTC.

The rearrangement links TRBV20-1 to TRBJ2-7, with 7 bases fitting TRBD2. Germline loops: CDR1 DFQATT, CDR2 SNEGSKA (reference sequence). V shed 3 bases, J shed 1 base, and the junction held 3 bases outside the gene matches. The CDR3 is 13 amino acids. The CDR3, as DNA: TGCAGTGCTAGTGGGGGGGTTTCCTACGAGCAGTACTTC. It yields the protein CSASGGVSYEQYF.

The genes are TRBV7-2 and TRBJ2-7; TRBD1 aligns across 8 bases. The germline V gene has CDR1 SGHTA and CDR2 FQGNSA. The CDR3 spans 15 residues. The junction had 7 bases not matched to a gene; V was cut back by 4 bases and J by 2 bases. The DNA of the CDR3 is TGTGCCAGCAGCTATCAGACAGGGGACCCCTACGAGCAGTACTTC. Translated, it gives CASSYQTGDPYEQYF.

This clone was observed a handful of times. CDR3 loop: CASSHQGSAGELFF. The CDR3 bases are TGTGCCAGCAGCCACCAGGGGTCGGCGGGGGAGCTGTTTTTT. The gene calls are TRBV7-9 and TRBJ2-2; D possibly corresponds to TRBD1 (6 bases). The CDR3 length is 14 residues. Germline V gene sequence: CDR1 SEHNR, CDR2 FQNEAQ (reference sequence). Trimming removed 5 bases from V and 8 bases from J, with 15 bases in between.

The V and J genes are TRBV27 and TRBJ2-7; the match to TRBD1 covers 8 bases. Germline CDR1 and CDR2: MNHEY and SMNVEV (reference sequence). Losses at the gene ends were 6 bases for V and 3 bases for J; bases not matched to a gene: 7. This CDR3 comprises 14 residues. The CDR3 loop reads CASRRHGQGYEQYF. The CDR3 DNA sequence: TGTGCCAGCAGGCGACACGGACAGGGCTACGAGCAGTACTTC.

The rearrangement uses TRBV24-1 and TRBJ2-5; possible D gene TRBD2, 5 bases. There are 15 residues in the CDR3. V lost 5 bases and J 4 bases, leaving 16 bases between the germline ends. Germline CDR1 and CDR2: KGHDR and SFDVKD. CDR3: CATSVQRGVGETQYF. CDR3 DNA sequence: TGTGCCACCAGTGTTCAACGGGGAGTAGGAGAGACCCAGTACTTC.

V gene TRBV18 combines with J gene TRBJ2-4, with 13 bases fitting TRBD2. The V segment lost 0 bases and the J segment 0 bases; nucleotides outside the gene matches: 5. The CDR3 loop spans 19 amino acids. Germline assignment: CDR1 KGHSH and CDR2 LQKENI. The CDR3 DNA reads TGTGCCAGCTCACCACCCCGGACTAGCGGGAGAGAAGCCAAAAACATTCAGTACTTC. Protein sequence: CASSPPRTSGREAKNIQYF.

The chain combines TRBV15 with TRBJ2-7; 10 nucleotides align to TRBD1. V lost 0 bases, J lost 4 bases, and 9 bases stayed unmatched. This CDR3 is 17 amino acids long. Germline CDR1 LNHNV, CDR2 YYDKDF (reference sequence). For the CDR3, the DNA is TGTGCCACCAGCAGAGATCTTTCCGGGACAGGGGCATACGAGCAGTACTTC. Protein: CATSRDLSGTGAYEQYF.

As to this clone: The junction shows a germline mismatch at one end, possibly a read error. The V gene is TRBV12-3 or TRBV12-4, the J gene TRBJ2-7; the match to TRBD2 covers 8 bases. This CDR3 contains 13 residues. The CDR3 DNA reads TGTGCAAGCAGTGTGGGCCCTAGCGGGGAGCAGTACTTC. It yields the protein CASSVGPSGEQYF.

This clone appeared once. The chain couples TRBV28 to TRBJ1-2; 7 nucleotides match TRBD1. The J segment lost 5 bases and the V segment lost 3 bases, leaving 6 bases of the junction unmatched. CDR1 and CDR2 from the germline V gene are MDHEN and SYDVKM. This CDR3 region has 14 residues. In DNA, the CDR3 is TGTGCCAGCAGTTTTGAAGGGGGCTTTTATGGCTACACCTTC. The encoded protein is CASSFEGGFYGYTF.

This chain uses TRBV6-6 with TRBJ2-1, with TRBD1 matching 8 bases. Losses at the gene ends were 7 bases for V and 0 bases for J; bases not matched to a gene: 8. CDR3 length: 16 residues. Germline values: CDR1 MNHNY, CDR2 SVGAGI (reference sequence). CDR3 coding DNA: TGTGCCAGCATTCTGACAGGGGTGAACTCCTACAATGAGCAGTTCTTC. Its translation: CASILTGVNSYNEQFF.

The rearrangement joins TRBV6-5 to TRBJ2-5, with D maybe TRBD2 (5 bases). Germline CDR1 is MNHEY and CDR2 is SVGAGI. The CDR3 loop spans 13 amino acids. The germline V and J ends were trimmed by 3 bases and 4 bases, with 9 bases remaining between them. CDR3 nucleotides: TGTGCCAGCAGTTATCGGGGTGCAGAGACCCAGTACTTC. Translated, it gives CASSYRGAETQYF.

The J gene is TRBJ1-2, the V gene TRBV15; 8 nucleotides agree with TRBD1. CDR1 is LNHNV and CDR2 is YYDKDF in the germline V gene (reference sequence). The CDR3 covers 15 residues. V dropped 3 bases and J dropped 8; count of bases not matched to a gene: 11. The CDR3 protein is CATSRVQGAFGGYTF. The CDR3 coding sequence is TGTGCCACCAGCAGGGTTCAGGGGGCCTTTGGGGGCTACACCTTC.

The rearrangement links TRBV28 to TRBJ1-5; D call uncertain. Trimming left V 8 bases short and J 2 bases short, with 13 bases between. Germline-derived CDR1 and CDR2 are MDHEN and SYDVKM. This CDR3 is 14 amino acids long. The CDR3 region has the DNA TGTGCCAGCCGGAGGATTGGGGGCAATCAGCCCCAGCATTTT. It yields the protein CASRRIGGNQPQHF.